The rows below give T cell receptor beta chains drawn from one sample of a study of spatial heterogeneity in lung cancer. Each CDR3 protein is one row after TCRdb ran MiXCR on the 5' RACE reads. The data contain about 20,000 distinct CDR3 sequences, 15% to 20% of them singletons. The material was lung tumor tissue, obtained at surgery. The receptors stem from a female donor with early-stage non-small cell lung cancer. Each CDR3 is given with its conserved first and last residue. Fields, in order: CDR3 protein, CDR3 DNA, CDR3 length, V gene, D gene, J gene, clone size. The D gene is left open where the match is weak. The size entry is marked missing in some rows and otherwise reads once, few, many or a size class.

CDR3aa: CSVEPEPGGLRNEQFF
CDR3nt: TGCAGCGTTGAGCCGGAGCCGGGAGGGCTGAGGAATGAGCAGTTCTTC
len: 16
v_gene: TRBV29-1
d_gene: TRBD2
j_gene: TRBJ2-1
abundance: many

CDR3aa: CASSSDGERGGELFF
CDR3nt: TGTGCCAGCAGCTCGGACGGGGAAAGGGGCGGGGAGCTGTTTTTT
len: 15
v_gene: TRBV7-2
d_gene: NA
j_gene: TRBJ2-2
abundance: NA

CDR3aa: CASSSGRGANEQFF
CDR3nt: TGTGCCAGCAGTAGCGGGAGAGGGGCGAATGAGCAGTTCTTC
len: 14
v_gene: TRBV12-3/TRBV12-4
d_gene: TRBD2
j_gene: TRBJ2-1
abundance: NA

CDR3aa: CASSLGVGSDTQYF
CDR3nt: TGTGCCAGCAGCTTGGGTGTGGGATCAGATACGCAGTATTTT
len: 14
v_gene: TRBV5-4
d_gene: NA
j_gene: TRBJ2-3
abundance: many

CDR3aa: CASSHPGQGWTDTQYF
CDR3nt: TGCGCCAGCAGCCACCCGGGACAGGGGTGGACAGATACGCAGTATTTT
len: 16
v_gene: TRBV4-1
d_gene: TRBD1
j_gene: TRBJ2-3
abundance: NA

CDR3aa: CASKGDGFEQYF
CDR3nt: TGTGCCAGCAAAGGCGACGGGTTCGAGCAGTACTTC
len: 12
v_gene: TRBV2
d_gene: NA
j_gene: TRBJ2-7
abundance: NA

CDR3aa: CASTSSGRVDTQYF
CDR3nt: TGTGCCAGCACCTCCTCGGGGCGTGTTGATACGCAGTATTTT
len: 14
v_gene: TRBV12-3/TRBV12-4
d_gene: NA
j_gene: TRBJ2-3
abundance: medium-sized

CDR3aa: CASSIPPGTGRVETQYF
CDR3nt: TGTGCCAGCAGCATACCTCCCGGGACGGGAAGGGTGGAGACCCAGTACTTC
len: 17
v_gene: TRBV9
d_gene: NA
j_gene: TRBJ2-5
abundance: many

CDR3aa: CASSRLATSYEQYF
CDR3nt: TGTGCCAGCAGCCGACTAGCGACCTCCTACGAGCAGTACTTC
len: 14
v_gene: TRBV11-2
d_gene: TRBD2
j_gene: TRBJ2-7
abundance: medium-sized

CDR3aa: CASSPYRSEETQYF
CDR3nt: TGTGCCAGCAGTCCCTATCGTTCCGAAGAGACCCAGTACTTC
len: 14
v_gene: TRBV27
d_gene: NA
j_gene: TRBJ2-5
abundance: few

CDR3aa: CASSLSGNTEAFF
CDR3nt: TGTGCCAGCAGTTTATCAGGGAACACTGAAGCTTTCTTT
len: 13
v_gene: TRBV12-3/TRBV12-4
d_gene: NA
j_gene: TRBJ1-1
abundance: many

CDR3aa: CASSHTYGYTF
CDR3nt: TGTGCCAGCAGTCATACCTATGGCTACACCTTC
len: 11
v_gene: TRBV28
d_gene: NA
j_gene: TRBJ1-2
abundance: medium-sized

CDR3aa: CASSPDGSYFYEQYF
CDR3nt: TGTGCCAGCAGCCCGGACGGTTCCTATTTTTACGAGCAGTACTTC
len: 15
v_gene: TRBV7-3
d_gene: NA
j_gene: TRBJ2-7
abundance: NA

CDR3aa: CSVGAGGSSYEQYF
CDR3nt: TGCAGCGTTGGAGCGGGAGGTTCCTCCTACGAGCAGTACTTC
len: 14
v_gene: TRBV29-1
d_gene: TRBD2
j_gene: TRBJ2-7
abundance: many

CDR3aa: CASSPLDRDQETQYF
CDR3nt: TGTGCCAGCAGCCCCCTTGACAGGGACCAAGAGACCCAGTACTTC
len: 15
v_gene: TRBV5-6
d_gene: TRBD1
j_gene: TRBJ2-5
abundance: NA

CDR3aa: CASSPTSSGRAYEQYF
CDR3nt: TGTGCCAGCAGTCCGACCTCTAGCGGGAGAGCCTACGAGCAGTACTTC
len: 16
v_gene: TRBV28
d_gene: TRBD2
j_gene: TRBJ2-7
abundance: few

CDR3aa: CASSLLTSGNTGELFF
CDR3nt: TGCGCCAGCAGCCTGTTGACTAGCGGAAACACCGGGGAGCTGTTTTTT
len: 16
v_gene: TRBV5-1
d_gene: TRBD2
j_gene: TRBJ2-2
abundance: few

CDR3aa: CASSVRQGGETQYF
CDR3nt: TGTGCCAGCAGTGTAAGACAGGGAGGGGAGACCCAGTACTTC
len: 14
v_gene: TRBV12-3/TRBV12-4
d_gene: NA
j_gene: TRBJ2-5
abundance: many

CDR3aa: CASSSLVTGELFF
CDR3nt: TGTGCCAGCAGCTCATTAGTAACCGGGGAGCTGTTTTTT
len: 13
v_gene: TRBV28
d_gene: NA
j_gene: TRBJ2-2
abundance: NA

CDR3aa: CASSTTSGGANEQFF
CDR3nt: TGTGCCAGTAGTACGACTAGCGGGGGGGCAAACGAGCAGTTCTTC
len: 15
v_gene: TRBV19
d_gene: TRBD2
j_gene: TRBJ2-1
abundance: medium-sized

CDR3aa: CASRRNLQGNNEQFF
CDR3nt: TGTGCCAGCAGACGAAACTTACAGGGGAACAATGAGCAGTTCTTC
len: 15
v_gene: TRBV7-8
d_gene: TRBD1
j_gene: TRBJ2-1
abundance: many

CDR3aa: CASSTRQGPHLYNEQFF
CDR3nt: TGTGCCAGCAGCACTAGACAAGGGCCCCACCTTTACAATGAGCAGTTCTTC
len: 17
v_gene: TRBV9
d_gene: NA
j_gene: TRBJ2-1
abundance: medium-sized

CDR3aa: CASSLIAGEFNEQFF
CDR3nt: TGTGCCAGCAGCTTAATAGCGGGAGAATTCAATGAGCAGTTCTTC
len: 15
v_gene: TRBV7-2
d_gene: TRBD2
j_gene: TRBJ2-1
abundance: NA

CDR3aa: CASSSASQQYF
CDR3nt: TGTGCCAGCTCATCGGCAAGCCAACAGTATTTT
len: 11
v_gene: TRBV18
d_gene: NA
j_gene: TRBJ2-3
abundance: few

CDR3aa: CASSPGLPDEQFF
CDR3nt: TGTGCCAGCAGCCCGGGACTTCCCGATGAGCAGTTCTTC
len: 13
v_gene: TRBV3-1
d_gene: NA
j_gene: TRBJ2-1
abundance: many

CDR3aa: CASSPAGGSSYNEQFF
CDR3nt: TGTGCCAGCAGCCCAGCGGGCGGAAGCTCCTACAATGAGCAGTTCTTC
len: 16
v_gene: TRBV28
d_gene: NA
j_gene: TRBJ2-1
abundance: many

CDR3aa: CASSPGVAGGLTDTQYF
CDR3nt: TGCGCCAGCAGCCCTGGGGTAGCGGGAGGACTCACAGATACGCAGTATTTT
len: 17
v_gene: TRBV5-1
d_gene: TRBD2
j_gene: TRBJ2-3
abundance: NA

CDR3aa: CASSPFSSGQGLDEQYF
CDR3nt: TGTGCCAGCTCACCGTTTTCGTCGGGACAGGGGTTGGACGAGCAGTACTTC
len: 17
v_gene: TRBV18
d_gene: TRBD1
j_gene: TRBJ2-7
abundance: many

CDR3aa: CSARMVTGSYEQYF
CDR3nt: TGCAGTGCTAGAATGGTGACTGGCTCCTACGAGCAGTACTTC
len: 14
v_gene: TRBV20-1
d_gene: NA
j_gene: TRBJ2-7
abundance: many

CDR3aa: CSVPAGQGGMWQFF
CDR3nt: TGCAGCGTTCCGGCGGGACAGGGGGGGATGTGGCAGTTCTTC
len: 14
v_gene: TRBV29-1
d_gene: TRBD1
j_gene: TRBJ2-1
abundance: many

CDR3aa: CSARTNSGRASYEQYF
CDR3nt: TGCAGTGCTAGAACTAATAGCGGGAGGGCTTCCTACGAGCAGTACTTC
len: 16
v_gene: TRBV20-1
d_gene: TRBD2
j_gene: TRBJ2-7
abundance: few

CDR3aa: CASSSLGERGETQYF
CDR3nt: TGTGCCAGCAGCTCCTTGGGGGAAAGAGGGGAGACCCAGTACTTC
len: 15
v_gene: TRBV7-3
d_gene: NA
j_gene: TRBJ2-5
abundance: NA

CDR3aa: CASSLVGLAGDEFF
CDR3nt: TGTGCCAGCAGCTTAGTGGGACTAGCGGGAGACGAGTTCTTC
len: 14
v_gene: TRBV11-2
d_gene: TRBD2
j_gene: TRBJ2-1
abundance: NA

CDR3aa: CASSLSVETQYF
CDR3nt: TGTGCCAGCAGTTTATCGGTGGAGACCCAGTACTTC
len: 12
v_gene: TRBV12-3/TRBV12-4
d_gene: NA
j_gene: TRBJ2-5
abundance: many

CDR3aa: CASSQTTGFNQPQHF
CDR3nt: TGTGCCAGCAGCCAAACGACAGGGTTCAATCAGCCCCAGCATTTT
len: 15
v_gene: TRBV3-1
d_gene: TRBD1
j_gene: TRBJ1-5
abundance: many

CDR3aa: CASSDRRSGADTQYF
CDR3nt: TGTGCCAGCAGTGATCGGAGGAGTGGCGCAGATACGCAGTATTTT
len: 15
v_gene: TRBV2
d_gene: NA
j_gene: TRBJ2-3
abundance: many